These T cell receptor beta chains were read from a single sample in a study of CD8+CD57+ T cells in acquired aplastic anemia. TCRdb re-called the reads with MiXCR, one entry per CDR3 protein. Of a few hundred thousand distinct CDR3 sequences in the sample, 65% to 80% were seen once. The specimen sequenced was sorted CD4+, CD8+, or CD8+CD57+ T cells (not recorded which) from PBMCs. The receptors shown here come from a human donor in good health, serving as a control. CDR3s leave out the opening cysteine and the closing phenylalanine or tryptophan. The order of the fields is D gene, J gene, V gene, CDR3 protein. The D gene is left open where the match is weak.

TRBD2,TRBJ2-1,TRBV2,ASRFGTSGGEGEQF
TRBD2,TRBJ2-1,TRBV10-2,ASSAPAGGLSSYNEQF
-,TRBJ1-5,TRBV7-8,ASSLSEGGLEP
-,TRBJ1-5,TRBV4-2,ASSQGGTQPQH
-,TRBJ1-5,TRBV5-4,ASSIAGFDQPQH
-,TRBJ1-6,TRBV7-2,ASSLERGLAGGRH
TRBD1,TRBJ1-2,TRBV5-1,ASSALQGEGGYT
-,TRBJ1-2,TRBV20-1,SARVLEAGYT
TRBD1,TRBJ2-6,TRBV7-8,ASSRDRSGANVLT
-,TRBJ1-2,TRBV20-1,SARKAGDTHGYT
TRBD2,TRBJ2-3,TRBV20-1,SARLAGEGDTQY
TRBD2,TRBJ2-2,TRBV10-3,AMKAGRNTGELF
-,TRBJ2-3,TRBV20-1,SARLSLVPAQY
TRBD1,TRBJ2-7,TRBV29-1,SVLTGGSYEQY
-,TRBJ2-3,TRBV7-2,ASSPPPSRSTNTQY
-,TRBJ1-1,TRBV12-3/TRBV12-4,ASSLHYTEAF
TRBD1,TRBJ1-6,TRBV20-1,SARDPRTGSYPLLH
-,TRBJ1-5,TRBV10-3,ASSLSRRQH
-,-,TRBV29-1,SARTAALREQY
-,TRBJ1-2,TRBV3-1,ASSQELLSGREYGYT
-,TRBJ2-1,TRBV18,ASSPVSPSYNEQF
TRBD2,TRBJ2-1,TRBV19,ASSSGGQMDEQF
-,TRBJ2-5,TRBV20-1,RVSGDSLETRY
-,TRBJ1-1,TRBV20-1,SARGDTEAF
TRBD2,TRBJ2-1,TRBV7-2,ASSITSGGYNEQF
-,TRBJ2-5,TRBV5-5,ASSLVAGETQY
-,TRBJ1-2,TRBV14,ASSQVNSGYT
-,TRBJ1-2,TRBV27,ASSLWQESYGYT
-,TRBJ1-2,TRBV19,ASRGTLLRGYT
-,TRBJ1-2,TRBV7-9,ASSFEQNGYS
-,TRBJ2-7,TRBV5-6,ASSLVRRGSEQY
TRBD1,TRBJ2-3,TRBV15,ATADRGPDTQY
-,TRBJ2-5,TRBV4-3,ASSQARRRETQY
-,TRBJ2-7,TRBV20-1,SARDGAGLAYEQY
TRBD1,TRBJ2-3,TRBV7-3,ASSSGGISKHPQY
-,TRBJ2-3,TRBV15,ATATRMGTDTQY
TRBD2,TRBJ2-1,TRBV6-5,ASSYTSGGRQF
-,TRBJ2-7,TRBV7-2,ASSLTPTGLYGYY
TRBD2,TRBJ2-5,TRBV10-3,AIGSGGETQY
TRBD1,TRBJ2-3,TRBV7-9,ASSRDRVPDTQY
-,TRBJ1-2,TRBV4-2,ASSQEGGAFMATPYT
-,TRBJ1-4,TRBV4-3,ASSRDWEKLF
-,TRBJ2-5,TRBV12-3/TRBV12-4,ASSPAGTYQETQY
-,TRBJ1-1,TRBV15,ASRSQPLENTEAF
TRBD1,TRBJ1-1,TRBV9,ASSPRQGFNTEAF
-,TRBJ2-5,TRBV7-2,ASSTTRQETWY